This entry lists 27 T cell receptor beta chains sequenced from one sample in a study of Graves' ophthalmopathy and Graves' hyperthyroidism. Amplification of TCR beta CDR3 regions used RNA transcripts. HTBI primers were employed in first-round RT-PCR, then a second-round multiplex PCR followed. TCRdb used MiXCR to reprocess the multiplex PCR reads, holding one entry per CDR3 protein. This sample has about 370,000 distinct CDR3 sequences, with 17% found just once. Sequenced: peripheral blood. The source is an adult woman with stable Graves' hyperthyroidism.

This rearrangement joins TRBV18 to TRBJ2-2, with D unresolved. The CDR3 covers 12 residues. The V and J ends lost 3 bases and 5 bases respectively, with 4 bases between them. Germline CDR1 and CDR2: KGHSH and LQKENI. The CDR3 DNA sequence: TGTGCCAGCTCACCTATGACCGGGGAGCTGTTTTTT. Encoded protein: CASSPMTGELFF. Variable domain in full (rest from reference TRBV18 and TRBJ2-2): NAGVMQNPRHLVRRRGQEARLRCSPMKGHSHVYWYRQLPEEGLKFMVYLQKENIIDESGMPKERFSAEFPKEGPSILRIQQVVRGDSAAYFCASSPMTGELFFGEGSRLTVL.

In this sample, this clonotype turned up many times. This chain uses TRBV10-3 with TRBJ2-2, with D possibly being TRBD1 (7 bases). V lost 3 bases to trimming and J lost 5 bases, with 16 bases between them. Germline CDR1 and CDR2: ENHRY and SYGVKD. CDR3 length: 16 residues. DNA for the CDR3: TGTGCCATCAGTGAAGGGGGCCGTAGCGGTACCGGGGAGCTGTTTTTT. It is translated as CAISEGGRSGTGELFF.

This clonotype was picked up many times. The gene calls are TRBV7-4 and TRBJ1-3; D is unresolved. Germline V gene data show CDR1 as SGHVT and CDR2 as SQSDAQ. Trimming took off 1 base at V and 0 bases at J, with 13 bases between the two ends. This CDR3 is 17 amino acids long. The CDR3 loop is CASSLEGSRYSGNTIYF. The CDR3 DNA reads as TGTGCCAGCAGCTTAGAAGGATCACGGTACTCTGGAAACACCATATATTTT.

The chain employs TRBV2 and TRBJ2-3; weak D call: TRBD2 (5 bases). The CDR3 has 15 amino acids. CDR1 and CDR2 (germline): SNHLY, FYNNEI. V lost 8 bases to trimming and J lost 0 bases, with 15 bases between them. The CDR3 DNA sequence: TGTGCCAGCGCCCTACTAGGGATCAGCACAGATACGCAGTATTTT. This encodes CASALLGISTDTQYF.

The rearrangement joins TRBV20-1 to TRBJ2-7; D perhaps matches TRBD2 (6 bases). This CDR3 has 12 amino acids. V was cut by 6 bases and J by 2 bases, with 11 bases left in between. The V gene's germline CDR1 is DFQATT and CDR2 SNEGSKA (reference sequence). The chain's CDR3 is CSAGRNAYEQYF. As DNA, the CDR3 is TGCAGTGCAGGGAGGAATGCCTACGAGCAGTACTTC.

This clonotype was counted many times. The gene calls are TRBV6-1 and TRBJ2-7; the D is unclear. V lost 3 bases, J lost 7 bases, and 4 bases lay in between. The CDR3 sequence is 10 residues long. Germline assignment: CDR1 MNHNS and CDR2 SASEGT. The CDR3 spells CASSDAEQYF. The CDR3 region has the DNA TGTGCCAGCAGTGACGCGGAGCAGTACTTC.

With respect to this clonotype: A much larger clone is a single base away; this may be a read error. This sequence joins TRBV13 and TRBJ2-7; tentative D call: TRBD1 (6 bases). Germline V gene sequence: CDR1 PRHDT, CDR2 FYEKMQ (reference sequence). The CDR3 runs 14 residues. The CDR3 here is CASSSLQGKYEEYF. Written as DNA, the CDR3 is TGTGCCAGCAGCTCTCTCCAGGGGAAGTACGAGGAGTACTTC.

Points on this clonotype: This sequence may be a read error, since a much larger clone differs from it by one base. The rearrangement links TRBV4-2 to TRBJ2-7, with D tentatively TRBD2 (5 bases). The CDR3 loop spans 15 amino acids. Germline assignment: CDR1 LGHNA and CDR2 YNFKEQ. CDR3 nucleotides: TGTGCCAGCATCCAAGACTACTTTGCCACCTACGAGCAGTACTTC. Translating it yields CASIQDYFATYEQYF.

This clonotype was counted at least ten times. The chain uses TRBV20-1 and TRBJ2-4; D is perhaps TRBD2 (5 bases). V shed 4 bases and J shed 3 bases, with 13 bases lying between them. The V gene's germline CDR1 is DFQATT and CDR2 SNEGSKA (reference sequence). The CDR3 sequence is 14 residues long. CDR3 loop: CSATDQEGKNIQYF. DNA for the CDR3: TGCAGTGCTACGGACCAAGAGGGCAAAAACATTCAGTACTTC.

The table lists this clonotype with many counts. For the CDR3, the DNA is TGTGCCAGCAAGGCGGGGGAAGGAAATCAGCCCCAGCATTTT. This translates into CASKAGEGNQPQHF. This chain uses TRBV2 with TRBJ1-5, with a tentative D call TRBD1 (5 bases). Germline V gene sequence: CDR1 SNHLY, CDR2 FYNNEI. The V end was cut by 7 bases, the J end by 4 bases, with 14 bases between. The CDR3 spans 14 residues. Full variable domain (outside the CDR3, taken from reference TRBV2 and TRBJ1-5): EPEVTQTPSHQVTQMGQEVILRCVPISNHLYFYWYRQILGQKVEFLVSFYNNEISEKSEIFDDQFSVERPDGSNFTLKIRSTKLEDSAMYFCASKAGEGNQPQHFGDGTRLSIL.

This clonotype has a handful of counts. The chain employs TRBV5-4 and TRBJ1-1; TRBD1 matches at 7 bases. CDR3 length equals 14 residues. CDR1 and CDR2 (germline): SGHNT, YYREEE (reference sequence). V shed 1 base and J 4 bases; nucleotides not matched to a gene: 4. The CDR3 loop is CASSLTGAPTEAFF. CDR3 in DNA: TGTGCCAGCAGCTTGACAGGGGCCCCCACTGAAGCTTTCTTT.

This clonotype has ten or more counts. The gene calls are TRBV24-1 and TRBJ2-2, with 7 bases identical to TRBD2. Per germline, CDR1 KGHDR and CDR2 SFDVKD. V was clipped by 1 base and J by 5 bases; unmatched bases: 6. This CDR3 is 16 amino acids long. CDR3 residues: CATSDFSQGGTGELFF. DNA for the CDR3: TGTGCCACCAGTGATTTCTCCCAGGGAGGGACCGGGGAGCTGTTTTTT.

The sample holds many counts of this clonotype. The chain links TRBV9 to TRBJ2-2, with 8 bases that match TRBD2. V lost 0 bases, J lost 5 bases, and 3 bases stayed unmatched. Germline V lookup: CDR1 SGDLS, CDR2 YYNGEE. This CDR3 comprises 15 residues. This CDR3 is CASSVAGGDTGELFF. The DNA of the CDR3 is TGTGCCAGCAGCGTAGCGGGAGGGGATACCGGGGAGCTGTTTTTT.

This clonotype was picked up many times. In nucleotides, the CDR3 is TGTGCCAGCAGTAACTTTGGGACGCAAGAGACCCAGTACTTC. This codes for CASSNFGTQETQYF. The chain uses TRBV28 and TRBJ2-5; perhaps D is TRBD1 or TRBD2 (5 bases each). CDR1 MDHEN and CDR2 SYDVKM come from the germline V gene. The CDR3 spans 14 residues. Trimming shortened V by 5 bases and J by 2 bases, and 12 bases separated the two germline ends.

This clonotype was found many times. This chain joins TRBV5-1 and TRBJ2-2; tentative D call: TRBD1 (5 bases). Germline loops: CDR1 SGHRS, CDR2 YFSETQ. CDR3 length: 14 residues. V was shortened by 6 bases and J by 6 bases, with 15 bases between the two germline ends. The CDR3 sequence is CASKPQVVAGELFF. The CDR3 nucleotides are TGCGCCAGCAAACCACAGGTCGTGGCCGGGGAGCTGTTTTTT. Full variable domain (rest looked up from reference TRBV5-1 and TRBJ2-2): KAGVTQTPRYLIKTRGQQVTLSCSPISGHRSVSWYQQTPGQGLQFLFEYFSETQRNKGNFPGRFSGRQFSNSRSEMNVSTLELGDSALYLCASKPQVVAGELFFGEGSRLTVL.

This clonotype was recorded many times. V gene TRBV7-2 combines with J gene TRBJ2-5; 10 bases agree with TRBD2. The CDR3 spans 14 residues. The germline V gene has CDR1 SGHTA and CDR2 FQGNSA. After removal of 5 bases from V and 5 bases from J, the junction contained 5 bases not matched to a gene. Written as DNA, the CDR3 is TGTGCCAGCAGCCCGGGACTAGCGCTGGAGACCCAGTACTTC. This sequence encodes CASSPGLALETQYF.

The rearrangement uses TRBV19 and TRBJ1-5; no firm D call. The CDR3 contains 14 residues. Germline CDR1 is LNHDA and CDR2 is SQIVND (reference sequence). Trimming cost V 7 bases and J 1 base, with 11 bases left between them. The CDR3 bases are TGTGCCAGTAAGGGTAGAGAAAGCAATCAGCCCCAGCATTTT. Its translation is CASKGRESNQPQHF.

This clonotype was picked up many times. The rearrangement uses TRBV7-2 and TRBJ1-2; D is uncertain. The V gene lost 0 bases and the J gene lost 4 bases, with 12 bases spanning the gap. This CDR3 is built from 15 residues. In germline, CDR1 is SGHTA, CDR2 FQGNSA. Written as DNA, the CDR3 is TGTGCCAGCAGCTTAGCCCTAGGTACACCCTATGGCTACACCTTC. Translated, it gives CASSLALGTPYGYTF.

There are many counts of this clonotype. The gene calls are TRBV11-1 and TRBJ2-5; a possible D gene is TRBD2 (6 bases). Trimming took 2 bases from V and 7 from J, leaving 26 bases between them. This CDR3 has 18 amino acids. Germline values: CDR1 SGHAT, CDR2 FQDESV (reference sequence). The CDR3 coding sequence is TGTGCCAGCAGCTTAACGGACTCCGGGAGATATCCGAAAGGGACCCAGTACTTC. Encoded protein: CASSLTDSGRYPKGTQYF.

This clonotype was counted many times. The chain has TRBV6-2 or TRBV6-3 and TRBJ2-7; 7 positions agree with TRBD1. This CDR3 is 14 amino acids long. Trimming took 2 bases from V and 5 from J; bases not matched to a gene: 6. Germline CDR1 is MNHEY and CDR2 is SVGEGT. The CDR3 sequence: CASSYLTGVDEQYF. The CDR3 nucleotides are TGTGCCAGCAGTTACCTTACAGGGGTTGACGAGCAGTACTTC.

A few counts support this clonotype. The rearrangement joins TRBV10-3 to TRBJ2-7, with 7 bases fitting TRBD1. Trimming at V came to 4 bases and at J to 0 bases, leaving 9 bases not matched to a gene. This CDR3 is 16 amino acids long. Germline assignment: CDR1 ENHRY and CDR2 SYGVKD. The CDR3 bases are TGTGCCATCAGTGTAACCTTAGGACAGGACTCCTACGAGCAGTACTTC. It encodes CAISVTLGQDSYEQYF.

Comment on this clonotype: A much larger clone lies one base from this, so it may be a read error. The chain employs TRBV11-2 and TRBJ1-2; D unresolved. The CDR3 covers 14 residues. Germline CDR1 is SGHAT and CDR2 is FQNNGV. V shed 1 base and J shed 4 bases, with 10 bases lying between them. CDR3 nucleotides: TGTGCCAGCAGCTTAGGGCAGCCCATCTATGGCTACACCTTC. It yields the protein CASSLGQPIYGYTF. The full variable domain, completed using reference TRBV11-2 and TRBJ1-2, is EAGVAQSPRYKIIEKRQSVAFWCNPISGHATLYWYQQILGQGPKLLIQFQNNGVVDDSQLPKDRFSAERLKGVDSTLKIQPAKLEDSAVYLCASSLGQPIYGYTFGSGTRLTVV.

This chain links TRBV29-1 with TRBJ2-7; 8 nucleotides agree with TRBD2. V lost 7 bases and J lost 6; bases outside the gene matches: 8. Germline V lookup: CDR1 SQVTM, CDR2 ANQGSEA. The CDR3 length is 12 residues. For the CDR3, the DNA is TGCAGCGCCTGGACTAGCTCCGGCGAGCAGTACTTC. Protein sequence: CSAWTSSGEQYF.

Many counts were recorded for this clonotype. This chain connects TRBV28 to TRBJ1-2; D gene uncertain. The CDR3 covers 14 residues. The V gene's germline CDR1 is MDHEN and CDR2 SYDVKM. V was clipped by 6 bases and J by 3 bases, with 14 bases between them. CDR3 loop: CASRDLNDHYGYTF. The CDR3 DNA reads TGTGCCAGCAGAGACTTAAACGACCACTATGGCTACACCTTC.

This chain joins TRBV20-1 and TRBJ2-2; 9 bases fit TRBD2. V dropped 0 bases and J dropped 4; count of bases not matched to a gene: 12. The CDR3 covers 18 residues. Germline assignment: CDR1 DFQATT and CDR2 SNEGSKA (reference sequence). The CDR3 DNA reads TGCAGTGCTAGAGATCCCTCAACGATAGCGGGAGTCACCGGGGAGCTGTTTTTT. Translation: CSARDPSTIAGVTGELFF.

This clonotype was counted many times. The chain couples TRBV3-1 to TRBJ1-6, with TRBD1 matching over 9 bases. The CDR3 length is 15 residues. CDR1 is LGHDT, CDR2 YNNKEL, per germline (reference sequence). Trimming at V came to 4 bases and at J to 7 bases, leaving 5 bases not matched to a gene. The CDR3 coding sequence is TGTGCCAGCAGCCCTGGACAGGGGATGAATTCACCCCTCCACTTT. Translating it yields CASSPGQGMNSPLHF.

V and J are TRBV12-3 or TRBV12-4 and TRBJ2-5; D call uncertain. With 6 bases removed from V and 2 bases from J, the gap between germline ends came to 7 bases. The CDR3 covers 12 residues. This CDR3 reads CASRQEQETQYF. The CDR3 DNA follows: TGTGCCAGCAGGCAGGAACAAGAGACCCAGTACTTC.